The sequence of this TCR beta chain was determined in a study of blood T cell repertoires in COVID-19. Study background: The study drew acute and convalescent COVID-19 samples from the United States, Italy and Spain. Sample material is recorded as cDNA or gDNA derived from T cells, B-cell-depleted T cells, or PBMCs.

Germline CDR1 is MRHNA and CDR2 is SNTAGT. Trimming stripped 3 bases from V and 3 bases from J, with 11 bases between. CDR3 length equals 14 residues. In the original processing: Amplification of reference gene primers was used by the study to estimate nucleated cell counts. This table comes from immunoSEQ multiplex PCR, and its TCRdb copy is limited to in-frame clones, with some not included. The V and J calls and the clone size are those of that table, but D and trimming were determined from the DNA. This sample has 300,000 or so clones, with more than 80% found just once. The sample comprised peripheral blood. The chain couples TRBV6-4 to TRBJ1-2, with D maybe TRBD1 (6 bases). The TCR originated in a woman aged 35 to 49 with acute or convalescent COVID-19. CDR3 sequence (DNA): TGTGCCAGCAGTGAGGCAGGGGTGGACTATGGCTACACCTTC. It translates to CASSEAGVDYGYTF.